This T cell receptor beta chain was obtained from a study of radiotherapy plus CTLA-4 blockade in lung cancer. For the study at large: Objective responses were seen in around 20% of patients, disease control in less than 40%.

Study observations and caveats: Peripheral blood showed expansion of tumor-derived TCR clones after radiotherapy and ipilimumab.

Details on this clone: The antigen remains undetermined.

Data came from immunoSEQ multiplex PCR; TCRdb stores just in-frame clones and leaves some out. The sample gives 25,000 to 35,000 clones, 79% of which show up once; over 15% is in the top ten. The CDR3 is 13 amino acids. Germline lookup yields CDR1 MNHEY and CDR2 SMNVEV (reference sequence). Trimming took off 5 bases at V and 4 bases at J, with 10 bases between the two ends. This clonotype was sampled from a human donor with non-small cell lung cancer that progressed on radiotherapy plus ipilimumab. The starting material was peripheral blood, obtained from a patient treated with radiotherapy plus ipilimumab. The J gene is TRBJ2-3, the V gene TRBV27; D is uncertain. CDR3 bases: TGTGCCAGCAGTCTCGTTATAGCAGATACGCAGTATTTT. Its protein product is CASSLVIADTQYF.